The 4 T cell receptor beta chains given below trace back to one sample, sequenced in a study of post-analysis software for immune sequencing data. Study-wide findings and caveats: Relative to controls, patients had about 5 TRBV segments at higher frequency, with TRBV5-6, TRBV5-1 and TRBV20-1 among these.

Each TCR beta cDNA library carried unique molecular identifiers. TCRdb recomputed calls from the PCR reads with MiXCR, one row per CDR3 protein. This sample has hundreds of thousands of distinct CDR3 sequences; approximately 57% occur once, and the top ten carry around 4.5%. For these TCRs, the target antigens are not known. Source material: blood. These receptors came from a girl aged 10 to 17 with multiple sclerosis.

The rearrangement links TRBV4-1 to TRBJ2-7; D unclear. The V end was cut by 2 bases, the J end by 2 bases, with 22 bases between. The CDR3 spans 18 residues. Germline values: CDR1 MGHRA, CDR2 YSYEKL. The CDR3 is CASSQSDIFLPYTYEQYF. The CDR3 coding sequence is TGCGCCAGCAGCCAATCAGACATATTCTTACCCTATACCTACGAGCAGTACTTC.

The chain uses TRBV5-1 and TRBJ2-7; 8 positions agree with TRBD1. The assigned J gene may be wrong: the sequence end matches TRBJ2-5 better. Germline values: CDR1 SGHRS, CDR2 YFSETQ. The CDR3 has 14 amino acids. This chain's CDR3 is CASSRGQVGETQYF. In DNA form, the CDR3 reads TGCGCCAGCAGCCGGGGACAGGTCGGAGAGACCCAGTACTTC.

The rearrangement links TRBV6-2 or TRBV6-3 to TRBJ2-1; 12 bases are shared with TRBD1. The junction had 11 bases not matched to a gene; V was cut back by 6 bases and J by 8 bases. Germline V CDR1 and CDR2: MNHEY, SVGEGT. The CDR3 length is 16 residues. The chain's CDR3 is CASSQSGTGGGDEQFF. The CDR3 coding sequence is TGTGCCAGCAGCCAGTCCGGGACAGGGGGCGGCGATGAGCAGTTCTTC.

The CDR3 loop reads CSVTEGGSNQPQHF. CDR3 in DNA: TGCAGCGTAACCGAAGGGGGATCCAATCAGCCCCAGCATTTT. V and J are TRBV29-1 and TRBJ1-5, with D perhaps matching TRBD1 (6 bases). Germline CDR1 is SQVTM and CDR2 is ANQGSEA. V was trimmed by 6 bases and J by 3 bases, leaving 15 bases between them. The CDR3 extends over 14 amino acids.